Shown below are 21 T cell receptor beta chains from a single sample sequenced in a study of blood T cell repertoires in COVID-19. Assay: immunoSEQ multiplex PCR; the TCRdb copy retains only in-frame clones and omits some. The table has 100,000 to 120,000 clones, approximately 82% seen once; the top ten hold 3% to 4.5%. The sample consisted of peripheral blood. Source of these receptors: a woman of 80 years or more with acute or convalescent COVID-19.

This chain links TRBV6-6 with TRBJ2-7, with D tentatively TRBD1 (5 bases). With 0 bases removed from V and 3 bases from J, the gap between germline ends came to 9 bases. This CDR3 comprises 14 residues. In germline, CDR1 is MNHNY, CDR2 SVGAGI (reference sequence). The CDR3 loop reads CASSYSVGVYEQYF. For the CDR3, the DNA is TGTGCCAGCAGTTACTCGGTAGGGGTCTACGAGCAGTACTTC.

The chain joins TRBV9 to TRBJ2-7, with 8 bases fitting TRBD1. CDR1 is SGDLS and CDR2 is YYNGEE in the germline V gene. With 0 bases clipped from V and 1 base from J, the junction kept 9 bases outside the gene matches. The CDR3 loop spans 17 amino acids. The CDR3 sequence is CASSVATVRQGSYEQYF. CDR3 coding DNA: TGTGCCAGCAGCGTAGCTACTGTGAGACAGGGGTCCTACGAGCAGTACTTC.

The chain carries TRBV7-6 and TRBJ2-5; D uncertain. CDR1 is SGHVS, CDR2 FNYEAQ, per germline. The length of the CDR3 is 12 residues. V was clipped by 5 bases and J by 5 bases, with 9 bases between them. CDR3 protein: CASSHIWETQYF. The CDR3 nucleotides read TGTGCCAGCAGCCACATCTGGGAGACCCAGTACTTC.

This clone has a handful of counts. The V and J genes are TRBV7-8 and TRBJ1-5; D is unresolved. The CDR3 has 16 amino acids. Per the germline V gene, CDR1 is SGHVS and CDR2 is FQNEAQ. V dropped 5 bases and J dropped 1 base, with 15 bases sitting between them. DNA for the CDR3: TGTGCCAGCAGCCCCGGGAAGGGAGAAAGCAATCAGCCCCAGCATTTT. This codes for CASSPGKGESNQPQHF.

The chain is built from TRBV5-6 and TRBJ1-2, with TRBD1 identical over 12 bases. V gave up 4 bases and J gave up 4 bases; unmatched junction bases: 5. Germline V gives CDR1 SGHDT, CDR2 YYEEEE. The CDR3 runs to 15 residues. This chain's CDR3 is CASSMGTGGAYGYTF. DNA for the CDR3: TGTGCCAGCAGCATGGGGACAGGGGGCGCCTATGGCTACACCTTC.

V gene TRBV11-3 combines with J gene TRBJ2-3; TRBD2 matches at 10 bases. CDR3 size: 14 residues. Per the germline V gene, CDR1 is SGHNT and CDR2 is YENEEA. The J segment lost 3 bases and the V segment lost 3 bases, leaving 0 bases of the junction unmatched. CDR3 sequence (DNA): TGTGCCAGCAGCTTTAGCGGGAGGACAGATACGCAGTATTTT. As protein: CASSFSGRTDTQYF.

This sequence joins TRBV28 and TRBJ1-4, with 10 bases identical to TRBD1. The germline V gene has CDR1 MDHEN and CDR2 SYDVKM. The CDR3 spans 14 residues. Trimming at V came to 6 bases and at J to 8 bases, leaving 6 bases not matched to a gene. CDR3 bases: TGTGCCAGCAGAAGACAGGGGGCGGGAGAAAAACTGTTTTTT. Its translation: CASRRQGAGEKLFF.

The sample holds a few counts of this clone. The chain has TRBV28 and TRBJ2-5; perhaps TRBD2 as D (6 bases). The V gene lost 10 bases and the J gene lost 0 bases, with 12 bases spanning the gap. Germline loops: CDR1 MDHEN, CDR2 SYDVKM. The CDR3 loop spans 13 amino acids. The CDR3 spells CATERGDQETQYF. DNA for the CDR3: TGTGCCACCGAGCGCGGGGACCAAGAGACCCAGTACTTC.

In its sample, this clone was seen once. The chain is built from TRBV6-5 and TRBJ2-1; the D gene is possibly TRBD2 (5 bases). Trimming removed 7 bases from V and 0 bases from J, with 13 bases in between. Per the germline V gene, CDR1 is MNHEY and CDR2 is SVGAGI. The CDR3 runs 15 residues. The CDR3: CASNVGRSSYNEQFF. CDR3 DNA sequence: TGTGCCAGCAACGTGGGGAGAAGCTCCTACAATGAGCAGTTCTTC.

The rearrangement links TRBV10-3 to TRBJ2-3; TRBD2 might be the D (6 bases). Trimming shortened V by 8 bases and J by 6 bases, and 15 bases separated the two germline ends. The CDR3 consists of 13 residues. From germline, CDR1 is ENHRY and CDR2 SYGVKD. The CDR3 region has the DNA TGTGCCATCCGGGGGAGAGGGCCGGATACGCAGTATTTT. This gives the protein CAIRGRGPDTQYF.

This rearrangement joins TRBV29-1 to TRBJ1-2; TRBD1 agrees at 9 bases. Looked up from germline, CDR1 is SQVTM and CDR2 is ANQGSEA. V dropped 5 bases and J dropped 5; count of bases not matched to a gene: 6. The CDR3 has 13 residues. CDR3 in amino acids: CSVILGQGYGYTF. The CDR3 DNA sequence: TGCAGCGTTATATTGGGACAGGGATATGGCTACACCTTC.

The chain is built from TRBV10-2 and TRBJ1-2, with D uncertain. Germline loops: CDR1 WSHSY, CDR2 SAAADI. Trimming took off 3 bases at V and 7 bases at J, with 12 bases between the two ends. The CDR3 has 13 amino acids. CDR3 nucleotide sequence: TGCGCCAGCAGTGACGTAGGCCGGGGTGGCTACACCTTC. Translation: CASSDVGRGGYTF.

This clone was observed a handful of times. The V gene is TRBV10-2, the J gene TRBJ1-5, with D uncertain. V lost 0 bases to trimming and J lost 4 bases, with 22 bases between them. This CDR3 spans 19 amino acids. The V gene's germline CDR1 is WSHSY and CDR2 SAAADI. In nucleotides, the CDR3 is TGCGCCAGCAGTGAGTCGGTGAGTCTGCGGCACCTTCGAAATCAGCCCCAGCATTTT. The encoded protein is CASSESVSLRHLRNQPQHF.

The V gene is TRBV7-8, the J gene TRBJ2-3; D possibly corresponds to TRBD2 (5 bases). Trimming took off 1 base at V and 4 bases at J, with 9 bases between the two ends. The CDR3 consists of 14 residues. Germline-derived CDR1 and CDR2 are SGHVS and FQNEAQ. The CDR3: CASSLGGMADTQYF. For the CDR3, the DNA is TGTGCCAGCAGCTTAGGAGGGATGGCAGATACGCAGTATTTT.

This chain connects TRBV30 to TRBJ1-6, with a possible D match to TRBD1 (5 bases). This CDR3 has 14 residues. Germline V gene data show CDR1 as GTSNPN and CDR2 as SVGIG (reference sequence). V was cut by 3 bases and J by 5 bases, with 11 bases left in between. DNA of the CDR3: TGTGCCTGGAGAAGGGTAGGGGATAATTCACCCCTCCACTTT. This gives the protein CAWRRVGDNSPLHF.

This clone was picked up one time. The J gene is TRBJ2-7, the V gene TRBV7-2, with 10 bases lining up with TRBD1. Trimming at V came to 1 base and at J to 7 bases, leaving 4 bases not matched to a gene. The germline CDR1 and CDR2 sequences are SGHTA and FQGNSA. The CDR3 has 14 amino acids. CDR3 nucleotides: TGTGCCAGCAGCTTAGGACAGGGGGCGCAGGAGCAGTACTTC. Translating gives CASSLGQGAQEQYF.

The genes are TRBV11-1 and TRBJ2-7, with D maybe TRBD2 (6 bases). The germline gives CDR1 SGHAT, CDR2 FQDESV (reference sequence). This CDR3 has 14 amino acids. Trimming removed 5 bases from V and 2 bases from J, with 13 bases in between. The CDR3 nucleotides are TGTGCCAGCAGCCCCGTCCGCGGGACCTACGAGCAGTACTTC. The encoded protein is CASSPVRGTYEQYF.

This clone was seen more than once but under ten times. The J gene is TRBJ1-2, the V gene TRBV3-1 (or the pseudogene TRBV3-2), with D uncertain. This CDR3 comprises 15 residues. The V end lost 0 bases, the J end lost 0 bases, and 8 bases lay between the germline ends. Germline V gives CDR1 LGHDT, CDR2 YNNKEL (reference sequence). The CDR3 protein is CASSQESGANYGYTF. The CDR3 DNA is TGTGCCAGCAGCCAAGAGTCGGGAGCTAACTATGGCTACACCTTC.

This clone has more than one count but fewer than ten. The CDR3 is CASHPDRGTEAFF. In DNA form, the CDR3 reads TGTGCCAGTCATCCGGACAGGGGAACTGAAGCTTTCTTT. The chain recombines TRBV19 with TRBJ1-1; 9 positions agree with TRBD1. There are 13 residues in the CDR3. V lost 8 bases to trimming and J lost 5 bases; unmatched junction nucleotides: 6. Germline CDR1 reads LNHDA; CDR2 reads SQIVND (reference sequence).

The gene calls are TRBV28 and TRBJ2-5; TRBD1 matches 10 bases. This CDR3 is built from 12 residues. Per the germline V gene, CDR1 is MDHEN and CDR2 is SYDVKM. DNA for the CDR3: TGTGCAGCGGGACAGGGGAAAGAGACCCAGTACTTC. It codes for CAAGQGKETQYF.

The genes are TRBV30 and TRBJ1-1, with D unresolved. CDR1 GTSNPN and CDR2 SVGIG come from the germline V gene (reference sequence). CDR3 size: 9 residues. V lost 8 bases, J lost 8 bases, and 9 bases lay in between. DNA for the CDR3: TGTGCCGGAGGCCCGGAAGCTTTCTTT. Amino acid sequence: CAGGPEAFF. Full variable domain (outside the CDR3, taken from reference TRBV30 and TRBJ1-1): SQTIHQWPATLVQPVGSPLSLECTVEGTSNPNLYWYRQAAGRGLQLLFYSVGIGQISSEVPQNLSASRPQDRQFILSSKKLLLSDSGFYLCAGGPEAFFGQGTRLTVV.